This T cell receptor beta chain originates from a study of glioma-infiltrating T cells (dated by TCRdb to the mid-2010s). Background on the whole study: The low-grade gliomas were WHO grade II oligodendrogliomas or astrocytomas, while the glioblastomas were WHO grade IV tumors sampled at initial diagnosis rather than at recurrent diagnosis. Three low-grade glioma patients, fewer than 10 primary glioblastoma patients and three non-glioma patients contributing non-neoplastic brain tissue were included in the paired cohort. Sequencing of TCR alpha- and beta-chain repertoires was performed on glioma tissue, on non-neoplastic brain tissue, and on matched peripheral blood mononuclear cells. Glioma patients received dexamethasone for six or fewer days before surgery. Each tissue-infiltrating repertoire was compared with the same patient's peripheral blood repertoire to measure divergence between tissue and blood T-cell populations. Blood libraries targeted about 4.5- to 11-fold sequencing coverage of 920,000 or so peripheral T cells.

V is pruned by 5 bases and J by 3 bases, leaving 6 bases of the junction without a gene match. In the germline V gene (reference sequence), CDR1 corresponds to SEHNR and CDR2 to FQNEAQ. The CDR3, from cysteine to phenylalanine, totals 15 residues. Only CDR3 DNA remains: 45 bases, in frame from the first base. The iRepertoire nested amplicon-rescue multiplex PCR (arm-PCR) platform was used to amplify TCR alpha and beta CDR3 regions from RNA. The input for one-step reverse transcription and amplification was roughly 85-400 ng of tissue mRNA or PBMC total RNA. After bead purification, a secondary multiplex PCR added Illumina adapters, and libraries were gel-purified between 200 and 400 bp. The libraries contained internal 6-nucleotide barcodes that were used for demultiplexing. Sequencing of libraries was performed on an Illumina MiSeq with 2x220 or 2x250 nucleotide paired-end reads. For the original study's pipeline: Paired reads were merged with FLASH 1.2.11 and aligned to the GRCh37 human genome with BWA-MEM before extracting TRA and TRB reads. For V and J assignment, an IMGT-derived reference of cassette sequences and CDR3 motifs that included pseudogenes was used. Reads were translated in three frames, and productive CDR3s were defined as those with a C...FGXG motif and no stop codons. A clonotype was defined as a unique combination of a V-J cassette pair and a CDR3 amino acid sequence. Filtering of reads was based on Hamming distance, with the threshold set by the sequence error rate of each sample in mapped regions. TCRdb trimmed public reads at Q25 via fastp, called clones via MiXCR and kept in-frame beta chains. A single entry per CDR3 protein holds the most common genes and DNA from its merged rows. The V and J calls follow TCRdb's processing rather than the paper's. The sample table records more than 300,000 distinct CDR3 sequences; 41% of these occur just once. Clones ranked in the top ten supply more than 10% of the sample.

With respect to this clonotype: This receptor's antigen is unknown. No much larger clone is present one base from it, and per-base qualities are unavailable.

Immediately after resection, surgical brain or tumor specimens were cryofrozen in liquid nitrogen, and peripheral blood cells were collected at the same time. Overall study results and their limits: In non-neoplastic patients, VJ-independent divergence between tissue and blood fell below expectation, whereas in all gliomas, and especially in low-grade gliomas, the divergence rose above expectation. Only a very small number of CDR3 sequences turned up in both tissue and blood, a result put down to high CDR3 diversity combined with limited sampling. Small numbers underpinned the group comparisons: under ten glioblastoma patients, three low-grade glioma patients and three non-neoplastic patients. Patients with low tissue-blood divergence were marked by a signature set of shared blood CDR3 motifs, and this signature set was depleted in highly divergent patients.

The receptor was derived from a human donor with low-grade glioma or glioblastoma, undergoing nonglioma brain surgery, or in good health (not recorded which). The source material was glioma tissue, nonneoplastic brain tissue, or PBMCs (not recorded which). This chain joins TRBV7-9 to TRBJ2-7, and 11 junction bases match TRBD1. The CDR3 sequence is CASSPGQGAIYEQYF. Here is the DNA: TGTGCCAGCAGCCCCGGACAGGGGGCGATCTACGAGCAGTACTTC.